This TCR beta chain was identified in a study of cytomegalovirus exposure and HLA in healthy donors. Overall study results and limits: With high specificity and sensitivity, the classifier reportedly diagnosed cytomegalovirus status. V- and J-gene trimming in TCR beta was tied to a missense DCLRE1C variant by an analysis performed later. Cytomegalovirus-associated TCR beta chains were listed, numbering some 150.

This CDR3 spans 15 amino acids. Germline V gene lookup returns CDR1 SGHTA and CDR2 FQGNSA. Deletions cut 5 bases from V and 2 bases from J, with 15 bases between. Primers: 60 Vbeta forward and 13 Jbeta reverse. Source study methods: As a later analysis found, there were approximately 80 million unique TCR beta chains, of which some 9.9 million were shared. Profiled with immunoSEQ multiplex PCR; TCRdb holds only in-frame clones, not every one. The V and J calls and clone size are taken from that table; D and trimming were inferred from the DNA. The table lists hundreds of thousands of clones, 80% to 90% of them singletons. Comment on this clone: No antigen is known for it.

Sequencing was performed on PBMCs. The clonotype was recovered from a young man in good health and CMV-seronegative. This rearrangement joins TRBV7-2 to TRBJ1-2; possible D gene TRBD1, 5 bases. In DNA, the CDR3 is TGTGCCAGCAGCGCCCTCTGGGGCCCCAACTATGGCTACACCTTC. Residues: CASSALWGPNYGYTF.